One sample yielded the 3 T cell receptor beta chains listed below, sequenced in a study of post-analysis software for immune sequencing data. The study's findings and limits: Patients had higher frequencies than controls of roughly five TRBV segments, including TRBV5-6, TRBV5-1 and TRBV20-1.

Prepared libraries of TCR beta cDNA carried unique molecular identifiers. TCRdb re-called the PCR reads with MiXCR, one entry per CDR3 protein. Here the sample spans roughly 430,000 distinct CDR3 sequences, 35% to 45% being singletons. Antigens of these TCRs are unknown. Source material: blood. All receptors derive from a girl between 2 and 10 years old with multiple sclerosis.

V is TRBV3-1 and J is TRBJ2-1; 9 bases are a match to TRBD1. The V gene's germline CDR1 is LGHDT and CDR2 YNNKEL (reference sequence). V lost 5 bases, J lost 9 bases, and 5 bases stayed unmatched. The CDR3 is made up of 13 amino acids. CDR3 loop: CASSFGTGFEQFF. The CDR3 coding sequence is TGTGCCAGCAGCTTCGGGACAGGGTTTGAGCAGTTCTTC.

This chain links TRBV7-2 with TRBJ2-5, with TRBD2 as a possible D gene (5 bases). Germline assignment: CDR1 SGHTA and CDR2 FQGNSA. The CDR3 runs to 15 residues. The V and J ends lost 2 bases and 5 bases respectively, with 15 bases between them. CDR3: CASSLQRRVGETQYF. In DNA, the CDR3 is TGTGCCAGCAGCTTACAAAGGCGGGTTGGGGAGACCCAGTACTTC.

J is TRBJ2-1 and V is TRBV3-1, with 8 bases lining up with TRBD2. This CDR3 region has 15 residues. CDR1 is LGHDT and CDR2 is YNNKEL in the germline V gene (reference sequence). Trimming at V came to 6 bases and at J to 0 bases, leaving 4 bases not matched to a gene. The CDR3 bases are TGTGCCAGCAGAGAGCGGGGGAGCTCCTACAATGAGCAGTTCTTC. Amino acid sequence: CASRERGSSYNEQFF.